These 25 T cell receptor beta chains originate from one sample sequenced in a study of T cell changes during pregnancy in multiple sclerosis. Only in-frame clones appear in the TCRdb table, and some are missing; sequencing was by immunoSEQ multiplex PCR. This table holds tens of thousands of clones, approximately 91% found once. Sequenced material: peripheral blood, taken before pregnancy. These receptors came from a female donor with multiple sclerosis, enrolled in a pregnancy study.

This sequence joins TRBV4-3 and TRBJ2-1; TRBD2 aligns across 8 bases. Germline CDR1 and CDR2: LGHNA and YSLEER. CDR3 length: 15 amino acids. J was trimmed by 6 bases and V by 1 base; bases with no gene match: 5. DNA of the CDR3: TGCGCCAGCAGCCAAGTCTGGACTAGCCCCAATGAGCAGTTCTTC. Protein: CASSQVWTSPNEQFF.

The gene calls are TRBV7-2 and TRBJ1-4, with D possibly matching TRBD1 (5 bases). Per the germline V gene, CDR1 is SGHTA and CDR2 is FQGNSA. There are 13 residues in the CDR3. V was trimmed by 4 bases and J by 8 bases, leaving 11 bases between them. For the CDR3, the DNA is TGTGCCAGCAGCTCCCGGGGGGGGGAAAAACTGTTTTTT. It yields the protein CASSSRGGEKLFF.

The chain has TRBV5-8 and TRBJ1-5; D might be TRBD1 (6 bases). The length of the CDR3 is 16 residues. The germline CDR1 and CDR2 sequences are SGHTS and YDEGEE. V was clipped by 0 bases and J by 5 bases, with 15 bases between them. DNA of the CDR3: TGTGCCAGCAGCTTGGTGGCCACAGGGTCCCATCAGCCCCAGCATTTT. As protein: CASSLVATGSHQPQHF.

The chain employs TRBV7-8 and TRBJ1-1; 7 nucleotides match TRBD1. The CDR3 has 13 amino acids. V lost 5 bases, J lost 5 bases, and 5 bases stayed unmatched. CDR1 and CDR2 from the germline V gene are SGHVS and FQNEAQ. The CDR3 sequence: CASSNDRDTEAFF. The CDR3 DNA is TGTGCCAGCAGCAATGACAGGGATACTGAAGCTTTCTTT.

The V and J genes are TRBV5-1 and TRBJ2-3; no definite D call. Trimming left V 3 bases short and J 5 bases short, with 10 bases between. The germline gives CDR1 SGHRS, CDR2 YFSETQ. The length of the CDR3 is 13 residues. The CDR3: CASSSQFRDTQYF. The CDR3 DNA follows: TGCGCCAGCAGCTCCCAGTTCAGAGATACGCAGTATTTT.

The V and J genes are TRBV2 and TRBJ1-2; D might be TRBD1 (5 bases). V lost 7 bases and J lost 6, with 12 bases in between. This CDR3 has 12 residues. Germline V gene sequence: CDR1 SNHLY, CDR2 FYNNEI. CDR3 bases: TGTGCCAGCAAACAGGAAGAGGATGGCTACACCTTC. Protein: CASKQEEDGYTF.

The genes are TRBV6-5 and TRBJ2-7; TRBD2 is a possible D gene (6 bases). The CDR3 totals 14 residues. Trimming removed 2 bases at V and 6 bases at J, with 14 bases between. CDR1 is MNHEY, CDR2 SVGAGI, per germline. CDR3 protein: CASSYRLAGLEQYF. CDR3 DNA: TGTGCCAGCAGTTACAGGCTGGCGGGACTCGAGCAGTACTTC.

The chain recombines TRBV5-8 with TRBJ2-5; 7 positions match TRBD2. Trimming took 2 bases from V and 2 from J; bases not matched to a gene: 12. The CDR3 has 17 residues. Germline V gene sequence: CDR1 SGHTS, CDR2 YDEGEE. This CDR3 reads CASSLGTQAGVQETQYF. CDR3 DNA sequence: TGTGCCAGCAGCTTAGGAACCCAGGCGGGGGTGCAAGAGACCCAGTACTTC.

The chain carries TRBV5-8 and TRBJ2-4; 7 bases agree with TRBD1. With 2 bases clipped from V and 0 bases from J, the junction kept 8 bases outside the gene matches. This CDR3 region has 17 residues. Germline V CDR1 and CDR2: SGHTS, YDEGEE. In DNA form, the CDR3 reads TGTGCCAGCAGCTTCTTACAGGGGTCTCTAGCCAAAAACATTCAGTACTTC. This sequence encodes CASSFLQGSLAKNIQYF.

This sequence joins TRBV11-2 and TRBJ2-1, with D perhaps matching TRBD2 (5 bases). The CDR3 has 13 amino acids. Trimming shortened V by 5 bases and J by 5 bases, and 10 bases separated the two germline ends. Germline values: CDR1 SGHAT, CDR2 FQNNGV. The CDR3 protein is CASSPRADNEQFF. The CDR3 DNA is TGTGCCAGCAGCCCGCGGGCCGACAATGAGCAGTTCTTC.

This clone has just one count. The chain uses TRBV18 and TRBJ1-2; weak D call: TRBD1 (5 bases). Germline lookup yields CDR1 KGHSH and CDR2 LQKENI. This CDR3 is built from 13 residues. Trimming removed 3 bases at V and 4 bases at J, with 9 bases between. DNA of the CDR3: TGTGCCAGCTCACCTGACAGCTCCTATGGCTACACCTTC. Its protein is CASSPDSSYGYTF.

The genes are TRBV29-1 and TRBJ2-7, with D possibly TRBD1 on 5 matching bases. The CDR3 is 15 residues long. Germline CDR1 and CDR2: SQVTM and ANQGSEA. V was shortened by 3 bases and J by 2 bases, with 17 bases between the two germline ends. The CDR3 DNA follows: TGCAGCGTTGACTCCCCATCAGGGAATCCCTACGAGCAGTACTTC. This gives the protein CSVDSPSGNPYEQYF.

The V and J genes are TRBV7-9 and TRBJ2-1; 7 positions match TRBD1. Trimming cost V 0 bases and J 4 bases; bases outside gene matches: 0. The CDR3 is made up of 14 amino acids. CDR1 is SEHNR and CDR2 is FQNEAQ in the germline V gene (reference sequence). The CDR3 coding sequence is TGTGCCAGCAGCTTAGCGGGACAGTACAATGAGCAGTTCTTC. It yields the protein CASSLAGQYNEQFF.

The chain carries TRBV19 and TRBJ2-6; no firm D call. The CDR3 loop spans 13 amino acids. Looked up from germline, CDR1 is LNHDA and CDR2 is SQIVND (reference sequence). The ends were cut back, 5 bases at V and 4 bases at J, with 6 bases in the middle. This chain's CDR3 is CASSPEGANVLTF. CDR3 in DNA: TGTGCCAGTAGTCCCGAGGGGGCCAACGTCCTGACTTTC.

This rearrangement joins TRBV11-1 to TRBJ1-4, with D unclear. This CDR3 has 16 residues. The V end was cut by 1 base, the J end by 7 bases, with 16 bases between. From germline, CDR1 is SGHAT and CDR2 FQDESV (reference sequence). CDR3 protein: CASSLVSVWRCEKLFF. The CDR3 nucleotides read TGTGCCAGCAGCTTAGTGAGCGTTTGGCGGTGTGAAAAACTGTTTTTT.

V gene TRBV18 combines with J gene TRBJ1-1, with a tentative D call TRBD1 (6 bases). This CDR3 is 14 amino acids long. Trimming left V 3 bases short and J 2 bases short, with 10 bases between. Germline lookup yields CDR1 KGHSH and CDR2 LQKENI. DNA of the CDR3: TGTGCCAGCTCACCCCGGACAGCCAACACTGAAGCTTTCTTT. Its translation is CASSPRTANTEAFF.

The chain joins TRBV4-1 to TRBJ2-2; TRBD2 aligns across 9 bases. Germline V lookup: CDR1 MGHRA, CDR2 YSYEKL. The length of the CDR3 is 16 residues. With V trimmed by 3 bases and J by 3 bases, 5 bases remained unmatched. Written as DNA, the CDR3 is TGCGCCAGCAGCCATACGACTAGCGGATACACCGGGGAGCTGTTTTTT. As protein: CASSHTTSGYTGELFF.

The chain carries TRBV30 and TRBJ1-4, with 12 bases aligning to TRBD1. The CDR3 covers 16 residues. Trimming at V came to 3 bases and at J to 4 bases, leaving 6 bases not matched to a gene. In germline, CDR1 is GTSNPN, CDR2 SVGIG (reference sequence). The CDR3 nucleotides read TGTGCCTGGAGGGGGACAGGGGGCTCTGGTAATGAAAAACTGTTTTTT. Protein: CAWRGTGGSGNEKLFF.

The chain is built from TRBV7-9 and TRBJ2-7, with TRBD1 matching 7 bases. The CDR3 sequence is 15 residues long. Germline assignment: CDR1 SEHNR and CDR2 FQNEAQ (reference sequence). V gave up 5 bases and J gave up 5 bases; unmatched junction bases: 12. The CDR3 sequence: CASSISDRAVDEQYF. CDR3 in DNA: TGTGCCAGCAGCATATCTGACAGGGCAGTCGACGAGCAGTACTTC.

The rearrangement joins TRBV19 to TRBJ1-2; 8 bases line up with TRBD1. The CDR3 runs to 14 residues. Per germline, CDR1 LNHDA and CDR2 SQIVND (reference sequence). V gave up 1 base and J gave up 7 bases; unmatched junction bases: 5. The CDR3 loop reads CASSIGQGIGGYTF. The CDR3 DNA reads TGTGCCAGTAGTATAGGACAGGGGATCGGTGGCTACACCTTC.

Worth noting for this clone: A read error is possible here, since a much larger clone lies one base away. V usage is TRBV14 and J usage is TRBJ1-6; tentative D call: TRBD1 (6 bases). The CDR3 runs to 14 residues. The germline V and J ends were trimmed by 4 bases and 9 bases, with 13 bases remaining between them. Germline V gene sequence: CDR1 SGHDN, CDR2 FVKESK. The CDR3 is CASSLLQGASPLHF. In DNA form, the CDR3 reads TGTGCCAGCAGCCTATTACAGGGAGCTTCACCCCTCCACTTT.

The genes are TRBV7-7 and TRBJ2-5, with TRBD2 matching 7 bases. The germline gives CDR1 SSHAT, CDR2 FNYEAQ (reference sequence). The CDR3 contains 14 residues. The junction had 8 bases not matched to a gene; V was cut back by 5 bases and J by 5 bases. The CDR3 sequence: CASSQAAGRETQYF. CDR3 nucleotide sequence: TGTGCCAGCAGCCAAGCAGCGGGGAGGGAGACCCAGTACTTC.

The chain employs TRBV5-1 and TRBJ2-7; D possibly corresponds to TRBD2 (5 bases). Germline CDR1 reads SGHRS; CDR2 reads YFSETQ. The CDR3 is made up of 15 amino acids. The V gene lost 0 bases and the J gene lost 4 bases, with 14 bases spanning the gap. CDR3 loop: CASSLEPGNGYEQYF. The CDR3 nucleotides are TGCGCCAGCAGCTTGGAACCGGGGAACGGTTACGAGCAGTACTTC.

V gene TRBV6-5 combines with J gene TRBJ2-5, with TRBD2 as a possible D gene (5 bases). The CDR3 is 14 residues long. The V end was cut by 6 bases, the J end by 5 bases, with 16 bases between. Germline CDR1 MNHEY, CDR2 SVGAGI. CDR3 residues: CASSPRGFGETQYF. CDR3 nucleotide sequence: TGTGCCAGCAGCCCCCGGGGATTCGGGGAGACCCAGTACTTC.

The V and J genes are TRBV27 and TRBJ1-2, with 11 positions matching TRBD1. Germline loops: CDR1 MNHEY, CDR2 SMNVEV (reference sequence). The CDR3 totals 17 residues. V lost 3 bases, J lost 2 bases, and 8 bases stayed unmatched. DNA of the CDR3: TGTGCCAGCAGTTTGGATGGACAGGGGGCGAACAACTATGGCTACACCTTC. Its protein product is CASSLDGQGANNYGYTF.